Shown below are 18 T cell receptor beta chains from a single sample sequenced in a study of cytotoxic CD8 clonotypes in ibrutinib-treated CLL. TCRdb keeps only in-frame clones here, not all; method: immunoSEQ multiplex PCR. The data show 300,000 or so clones, 67% seen once. The specimen comprised PBMCs, sampled after 36 months of ibrutinib treatment. Receptors were obtained from a human donor with chronic lymphocytic leukemia.

This sequence joins TRBV14 and TRBJ2-7; perhaps TRBD2 as D (6 bases). The CDR3 has 14 amino acids. V lost 6 bases and J lost 3, with 15 bases in between. Germline CDR1 and CDR2: SGHDN and FVKESK. Written as DNA, the CDR3 is TGTGCCAGCAGACCCGGGACTGGGAGCTACGAGCAGTACTTC. Translation: CASRPGTGSYEQYF.

J is TRBJ2-7 and V is TRBV5-1; TRBD2 might be the D (5 bases). The CDR3 runs to 14 residues. V lost 4 bases, J lost 5 bases, and 16 bases lay in between. CDR1 and CDR2 (germline): SGHRS, YFSETQ. The chain's CDR3 is CASSPSLGSHEQYF. The DNA for the CDR3 is TGCGCCAGCAGCCCTAGCTTGGGTTCCCACGAGCAGTACTTC.

The chain joins TRBV6-6 to TRBJ2-7, with 10 bases lining up with TRBD2. The CDR3 covers 14 residues. CDR1 MNHNY and CDR2 SVGAGI come from the germline V gene (reference sequence). The junction had 2 bases not matched to a gene; V was cut back by 5 bases and J by 1 base. The CDR3 DNA follows: TGTGCCAGCAGTCGACTAGCGGGTTCCTACGAGCAGTACTTC. This sequence encodes CASSRLAGSYEQYF.

CDR3 protein: CASSETGEYGYTF. CDR3 sequence (DNA): TGTGCCAGCTCAGAGACAGGGGAGTATGGCTACACCTTC. The rearrangement joins TRBV18 to TRBJ1-2; 8 bases agree with TRBD1. V was pared by 5 bases and J by 5 bases, with 4 bases of the junction left unmatched. The CDR3 consists of 13 residues. Looked up from germline, CDR1 is KGHSH and CDR2 is LQKENI.

The rearrangement joins TRBV21-1 to TRBJ1-6. TRBV21-1 is a listed pseudogene. The length of the CDR3 is 12 residues. This CDR3 reads CASDGQNSPLHF. The CDR3 DNA reads as TGTGCCAGCGACGGTCAAAATTCACCCCTCCACTTT.

This clone was detected only once. The gene calls are TRBV5-6 and TRBJ1-5; D possibly corresponds to TRBD1 (6 bases). This CDR3 has 16 residues. The germline V and J ends were trimmed by 0 bases and 1 base, with 11 bases remaining between them. In germline, CDR1 is SGHDT, CDR2 YYEEEE. For the CDR3, the DNA is TGTGCCAGCAGCTTGGGCGGGGGGCTGAGCAATCAGCCCCAGCATTTT. Translation: CASSLGGGLSNQPQHF. The full variable domain, its missing parts supplied by reference TRBV5-6 and TRBJ1-5, is DAGVTQSPTHLIKTRGQQVTLRCSPKSGHDTVSWYQQALGQGPQFIFQYYEEEERQRGNFPDRFSGHQFPNYSSELNVNALLLGDSALYLCASSLGGGLSNQPQHFGDGTRLSIL.

The J gene is TRBJ2-2, the V gene TRBV25-1; D is possibly TRBD2 (6 bases). The CDR3 consists of 15 residues. CDR1 is MGHDK and CDR2 is SYGVNS in the germline V gene. V was cut by 1 base and J by 4 bases, with 10 bases left in between. The CDR3 sequence: CASSEFRAGTGELFF. In DNA, the CDR3 is TGTGCCAGCAGTGAATTCAGAGCGGGCACCGGGGAGCTGTTTTTT.

This clone is a singleton in its sample. In nucleotides, the CDR3 is TGTGCCAGCAGCTTAGGTGAACGGGGGATCGACTATGGCTACACCTTC. Translated, it gives CASSLGERGIDYGYTF. The rearrangement joins TRBV11-2 to TRBJ1-2; perhaps TRBD1 as D (5 bases). Trimming pared 1 base from V and 3 bases from J, leaving 15 bases between. The CDR3 consists of 16 residues. Germline CDR1 SGHAT, CDR2 FQNNGV.

The chain recombines TRBV12-5 with TRBJ2-1; 16 nucleotides line up with TRBD2. V was clipped by 0 bases and J by 8 bases; unmatched bases: 22. The CDR3 consists of 23 residues. CDR1 is LGHNT, CDR2 FRNRAP, per germline. The CDR3 region is CASGLVLKAQSGLAGGRWDEQFF. The CDR3 DNA reads as TGTGCTAGTGGTTTGGTACTTAAAGCCCAGTCGGGACTAGCGGGGGGGCGGTGGGATGAGCAGTTCTTC.

This clone was seen a handful of times. The sample contains more than one DNA sequence encoding this CDR3. The chain couples TRBV5-1 to TRBJ2-7, with 7 nucleotides matching TRBD1. Germline V CDR1 and CDR2: SGHRS, YFSETQ. Trimming removed 2 bases from V and 2 bases from J; junction bases left unmatched: 4. CDR3 length: 14 amino acids. The CDR3 coding sequence is TGCGCCAGCAGCTTCAGACAGGGTGCCTACGAGCAGTACTTC. This codes for CASSFRQGAYEQYF.

The chain links TRBV15 to TRBJ2-1; tentative D call: TRBD1 (6 bases). This CDR3 has 14 amino acids. Germline V gene lookup returns CDR1 LNHNV and CDR2 YYDKDF (reference sequence). Trimming took off 0 bases at V and 8 bases at J, with 11 bases between the two ends. The CDR3 sequence is CATSREGALDEQFF. The DNA for the CDR3 is TGTGCCACCAGCAGAGAGGGGGCGTTGGATGAGCAGTTCTTC.

This chain joins TRBV7-8 and TRBJ1-1; D ambiguous. With 1 base removed from V and 5 bases from J, the gap between germline ends came to 11 bases. Germline V CDR1 and CDR2: SGHVS, FQNEAQ. The CDR3 has 14 residues. CDR3 DNA sequence: TGTGCCAGCAGCTTAGAAACCCCGGGGACTGAAGCTTTCTTT. Translation gives CASSLETPGTEAFF. Full variable domain (missing parts from reference TRBV7-8 and TRBJ1-1): GAGVSQSPRYKVAKRGQDVALRCDPISGHVSLFWYQQALGQGPEFLTYFQNEAQLDKSGLPSDRFFAERPEGSVSTLKIQRTQQEDSAVYLCASSLETPGTEAFFGQGTRLTVV.

The chain joins TRBV28 to TRBJ2-7; D is ambiguous. V was cut by 2 bases and J by 4 bases, with 6 bases left in between. Germline values: CDR1 MDHEN, CDR2 SYDVKM. The CDR3 covers 12 residues. The CDR3 coding sequence is TGTGCCAGCAGTTTAGAAAGATACGAGCAGTACTTC. Protein sequence: CASSLERYEQYF.

The chain employs TRBV7-9 and TRBJ2-5; D not certain. The ends were cut back, 6 bases at V and 5 bases at J, with 10 bases in the middle. Germline CDR1 SEHNR, CDR2 FQNEAQ (reference sequence). CDR3 length: 12 amino acids. CDR3: CASRDVDETQYF. The CDR3 nucleotides are TGTGCCAGCAGGGACGTCGACGAGACCCAGTACTTC.

This clone came up once. Other DNA sequences within the sample encode an identical CDR3. The chain uses TRBV27 and TRBJ1-5, with D unclear. V was clipped by 0 bases and J by 0 bases, with 6 bases between them. The germline CDR1 and CDR2 sequences are MNHEY and SMNVEV (reference sequence). This CDR3 has 15 residues. The CDR3 bases are TGTGCCAGCAGTTTATCACGATTTAGCAATCAGCCCCAGCATTTT. This sequence encodes CASSLSRFSNQPQHF.

The chain is built from TRBV4-3 and TRBJ2-7, with 7 bases fitting TRBD2. Germline V gene sequence: CDR1 LGHNA, CDR2 YSLEER. The CDR3 runs to 14 residues. V lost 3 bases to trimming and J lost 3 bases; unmatched junction nucleotides: 5. CDR3: CASSHGAGVYEQYF. The CDR3 nucleotides read TGCGCCAGCAGCCACGGGGCGGGAGTCTACGAGCAGTACTTC.

Regarding this clone: Different DNA sequences within this sample yield the same CDR3. The chain recombines TRBV5-1 with TRBJ2-7; 7 nucleotides align to TRBD1. The V gene's germline CDR1 is SGHRS and CDR2 YFSETQ. Losses at the gene ends were 4 bases for V and 3 bases for J; bases not matched to a gene: 4. This CDR3 has 13 residues. The CDR3 coding sequence is TGCGCCAGCAGCCCAGGACAGGTCTACGAGCAGTACTTC. Translating gives CASSPGQVYEQYF.

The V gene is TRBV6-4, the J gene TRBJ2-1, with D hard to call. Germline V gives CDR1 MRHNA, CDR2 SNTAGT. V dropped 4 bases and J dropped 9 bases, with 7 bases sitting between them. CDR3 length equals 11 residues. Here the CDR3 DNA reads TGTGCCAGCAGTGCGGGCGGTGAGCAGTTCTTC. Translating it yields CASSAGGEQFF.